This is a list of T cell receptor beta chains from one sample in a study of blood T cell repertoires in COVID-19. Assay: immunoSEQ multiplex PCR; the TCRdb copy retains only in-frame clones and omits some. Of some 530,000 clones listed, less than 90% were seen once; the top ten hold just over 8%. The source material was PBMCs or T cells enriched from blood (not recorded which). The receptors were gathered from a woman aged 55-70 years who had recovered from COVID-19. The CDR3 runs from the conserved cysteine through the conserved F or W. Each record gives: J gene, D gene, V gene, clone size, CDR3 DNA, CDR3 protein. The D gene is left open where the match is weak. For some rows the clone size is stated as once, few or many, or as a class when expanded; others skip it.

j_call: TRBJ1-1; d_call: NA; v_call: TRBV6-5; clone_size: NA; cdr3_nt: TGTGCCAGCAGTTATCGGGTGAGGAGCACTGAAGCTTTCTTT; cdr3_aa: CASSYRVRSTEAFF
j_call: TRBJ1-6; d_call: NA; v_call: TRBV30; clone_size: few; cdr3_nt: TGTGCCTGGAGTGAGGCGGGACGTTCACCCCTCCACTTT; cdr3_aa: CAWSEAGRSPLHF
j_call: TRBJ1-1; d_call: TRBD1; v_call: TRBV18; clone_size: NA; cdr3_nt: TGTGCCAGCTCACCAATCGCAGGGGGCACTACTGAAGCTTTCTTT; cdr3_aa: CASSPIAGGTTEAFF
j_call: TRBJ1-2; d_call: TRBD1; v_call: TRBV28; clone_size: NA; cdr3_nt: TGTGCCAGCAGTCTTCCAGGGGGATATGGCTACACCTTC; cdr3_aa: CASSLPGGYGYTF
j_call: TRBJ1-3; d_call: NA; v_call: TRBV12-5; clone_size: NA; cdr3_nt: TGTGCTAGTGGTTTGGTAGGGGGGGGCCTCCCTGGGACCATATATTTT; cdr3_aa: CASGLVGGGLPGTIYF
j_call: TRBJ1-2; d_call: NA; v_call: TRBV7-9; clone_size: NA; cdr3_nt: TGTGCCAGCAGCTCCTATCTGGGGGGTTTAGGCTACACCTTC; cdr3_aa: CASSSYLGGLGYTF
j_call: TRBJ2-7; d_call: TRBD2; v_call: TRBV5-1; clone_size: NA; cdr3_nt: TGCGCCAGCAGCTTGGGTCTATCGGCTAGCGGGGCAAGCTCCTACGAGCAGTACTTC; cdr3_aa: CASSLGLSASGASSYEQYF
j_call: TRBJ1-6; d_call: NA; v_call: TRBV14; clone_size: NA; cdr3_nt: TGTGCCAGCAGCCAAGTCGCGGGGAGGTACTCACCCCTCCACTTT; cdr3_aa: CASSQVAGRYSPLHF
j_call: TRBJ1-1; d_call: TRBD1; v_call: TRBV6-6; clone_size: NA; cdr3_nt: TGTGCCAGCAGTAAAGGGACAGGGGGCGTTAGGACTGAAGCTTTCTTT; cdr3_aa: CASSKGTGGVRTEAFF
j_call: TRBJ2-3; d_call: NA; v_call: TRBV18; clone_size: NA; cdr3_nt: TGTGCCAGCTCACCACTCCCTAGCACAGATACGCAGTATTTT; cdr3_aa: CASSPLPSTDTQYF
j_call: TRBJ1-1; d_call: NA; v_call: TRBV2; clone_size: NA; cdr3_nt: TGTGCCAGCACCAGCCATCCGGGGGTCTCTGAAGCTTTCTTT; cdr3_aa: CASTSHPGVSEAFF
j_call: TRBJ1-1; d_call: TRBD1; v_call: TRBV5-8; clone_size: NA; cdr3_nt: TGTGCCAGCAGCGCGGACAGGGCGACTGAAGCTTTCTTT; cdr3_aa: CASSADRATEAFF
j_call: TRBJ2-6; d_call: NA; v_call: TRBV27; clone_size: NA; cdr3_nt: TGTGCCAGCAGTCGGGACCGGTTACAGGGAGCTGGGGCCAACGTCCTGACTTTC; cdr3_aa: CASSRDRLQGAGANVLTF
j_call: TRBJ1-5; d_call: NA; v_call: TRBV10-3; clone_size: once; cdr3_nt: TGTGCCATCAGTGAGTCGGCGGGTCTCAATCAGCCCCAGCATTTT; cdr3_aa: CAISESAGLNQPQHF
j_call: TRBJ1-1; d_call: NA; v_call: TRBV18; clone_size: NA; cdr3_nt: TGTGCCAGCTCCCCCCCACAGGGAAAAAGAACTGAAGCTTTCTTT; cdr3_aa: CASSPPQGKRTEAFF
j_call: TRBJ1-5; d_call: NA; v_call: TRBV9; clone_size: NA; cdr3_nt: TGTGCCAGCAGCTCAGGGGATGTTCAGCCCCAGCATTTT; cdr3_aa: CASSSGDVQPQHF
j_call: TRBJ1-2; d_call: TRBD1; v_call: TRBV14; clone_size: NA; cdr3_nt: TGTGCCAGCAGCCAAGCCGGGACAGGGGGCTATGGCTACACCTTC; cdr3_aa: CASSQAGTGGYGYTF
j_call: TRBJ1-2; d_call: TRBD1; v_call: TRBV5-6; clone_size: few; cdr3_nt: TGTGCCAGCAGCGGGGGGACAGGCTATGGCTACACCTTC; cdr3_aa: CASSGGTGYGYTF
j_call: TRBJ2-1; d_call: NA; v_call: TRBV5-6; clone_size: NA; cdr3_nt: TGTGCCAGCAGCTGGGGGGTTGCCTCCTACAATGAGCAGTTCTTC; cdr3_aa: CASSWGVASYNEQFF
j_call: TRBJ2-5; d_call: NA; v_call: TRBV10-2; clone_size: NA; cdr3_nt: TGCGCCAGCAGGATGCCGGGACAAATATCGCCCCAGTACTTC; cdr3_aa: CASRMPGQISPQYF
j_call: TRBJ1-1; d_call: TRBD1; v_call: TRBV29-1; clone_size: NA; cdr3_nt: TGCAGCGTTCCACACAGGGGGTTGAACACTGAAGCTTTCTTT; cdr3_aa: CSVPHRGLNTEAFF
j_call: TRBJ2-5; d_call: TRBD1; v_call: TRBV11-3; clone_size: NA; cdr3_nt: TGTGCCAGCAGCCAAAGCAGGGGGAGAGAGACCCAGTACTTC; cdr3_aa: CASSQSRGRETQYF
j_call: TRBJ1-1; d_call: NA; v_call: TRBV12-3/TRBV12-4; clone_size: few; cdr3_nt: TGTGCCAGCAGAAAGGGGCAGGGGACTGAAGCTTTCTTT; cdr3_aa: CASRKGQGTEAFF
j_call: TRBJ2-1; d_call: TRBD1; v_call: TRBV4-1; clone_size: NA; cdr3_nt: TGCGCCAGCAGCCAGGGACAGGCGAATGAGCAGTTCTTC; cdr3_aa: CASSQGQANEQFF
j_call: TRBJ2-1; d_call: NA; v_call: TRBV14; clone_size: NA; cdr3_nt: TGTGCCAGCAGCCAGAGTGCTTCGAGGGCGCGCTCCTACAATGAGCAGTTCTTC; cdr3_aa: CASSQSASRARSYNEQFF
j_call: TRBJ1-2; d_call: TRBD1; v_call: TRBV19; clone_size: NA; cdr3_nt: TGTGCCAGTAGTCCGACCTCCGGGACAGGGTTTGGCTACACCTTC; cdr3_aa: CASSPTSGTGFGYTF
j_call: TRBJ1-6; d_call: TRBD1; v_call: TRBV10-3; clone_size: NA; cdr3_nt: TGTGCCATCAGTAATCCGGACAGGGCAAACTATTCACCCCTCCACTTT; cdr3_aa: CAISNPDRANYSPLHF
j_call: TRBJ2-2; d_call: NA; v_call: TRBV30; clone_size: NA; cdr3_nt: TGTGCCTGGAGTGTAAGGAGGGCCTTTAACACCGGGGAGCTGTTTTTT; cdr3_aa: CAWSVRRAFNTGELFF
j_call: TRBJ2-1; d_call: NA; v_call: TRBV4-1; clone_size: NA; cdr3_nt: TGCGCCAGCAGCCTCCTTAGACAGGCAGGGGACAATGAGCAGTTCTTC; cdr3_aa: CASSLLRQAGDNEQFF
j_call: TRBJ2-2; d_call: NA; v_call: TRBV9; clone_size: NA; cdr3_nt: TGTGCCAGCGGACAAGCGAACACCGGGGAGCTGTTTTTT; cdr3_aa: CASGQANTGELFF
j_call: TRBJ2-1; d_call: NA; v_call: TRBV4-1; clone_size: few; cdr3_nt: TGCGCCAGCAGCCAAGACAGATCGGGTTACAATGAGCAGTTCTTC; cdr3_aa: CASSQDRSGYNEQFF
j_call: TRBJ1-1; d_call: NA; v_call: TRBV3-1/TRBV3-2; clone_size: few; cdr3_nt: TGTGCCAGCAGCCAAGACAACAGGCGGAACACTGAAGCTTTCTTT; cdr3_aa: CASSQDNRRNTEAFF
j_call: TRBJ1-6; d_call: NA; v_call: TRBV5-4; clone_size: NA; cdr3_nt: TGTGCCAGCAGCTTACAGGGACCCAATTCACCCCTCCACTTT; cdr3_aa: CASSLQGPNSPLHF
j_call: TRBJ1-5; d_call: NA; v_call: TRBV27; clone_size: NA; cdr3_nt: TGTGCCAGCAGTTTCGGATCCGAGACAGTGTTACATTTT; cdr3_aa: CASSFGSETVLHF
j_call: TRBJ2-7; d_call: NA; v_call: TRBV15; clone_size: NA; cdr3_nt: TGTGCCACCAGCGGCGGGCTCCCGACCGAGCAGTACTTC; cdr3_aa: CATSGGLPTEQYF
j_call: TRBJ1-3; d_call: TRBD1; v_call: TRBV30; clone_size: NA; cdr3_nt: TGTGCCTGGAGAGCCGACAGGGACTCTGGAAACACCATATATTTT; cdr3_aa: CAWRADRDSGNTIYF
j_call: TRBJ1-3; d_call: TRBD1; v_call: TRBV9; clone_size: few; cdr3_nt: TGTGCCAGCAGCACACACCCTCCGGGACAGGGGATAAGGGCTGGAAACACCATATATTTT; cdr3_aa: CASSTHPPGQGIRAGNTIYF
j_call: TRBJ2-7; d_call: NA; v_call: TRBV3-1/TRBV3-2; clone_size: NA; cdr3_nt: TGTGCCAGCAGCCAAGACTTCCAGGGGAAAAGGAGCTCCTACGAGCAGTACTTC; cdr3_aa: CASSQDFQGKRSSYEQYF
j_call: TRBJ2-2; d_call: NA; v_call: TRBV3-1/TRBV3-2; clone_size: NA; cdr3_nt: TGTGCCAGCACCCAGGGTTCGGGCACCGGGGAGCTGTTTTTT; cdr3_aa: CASTQGSGTGELFF
j_call: TRBJ1-5; d_call: NA; v_call: TRBV3-1/TRBV3-2; clone_size: NA; cdr3_nt: TGTGCCAGCAGCCAAAGTGGAGTTCAGCCCCAGCATTTT; cdr3_aa: CASSQSGVQPQHF
j_call: TRBJ1-6; d_call: NA; v_call: TRBV7-8; clone_size: NA; cdr3_nt: TGTGCCAGCAGCCCCCGGGACATTAGAGCGACCTCACCCCTCCACTTT; cdr3_aa: CASSPRDIRATSPLHF
j_call: TRBJ1-5; d_call: NA; v_call: TRBV6-5; clone_size: NA; cdr3_nt: TGTGCCAGCAGTTACTCGGCAGGGGATCAGCCCCAGCATTTT; cdr3_aa: CASSYSAGDQPQHF
j_call: TRBJ2-2; d_call: NA; v_call: TRBV5-1; clone_size: NA; cdr3_nt: TGCGCCAGCAGCTTGATGGAGGCGCGGAACACCGGGGAGCTGTTTTTT; cdr3_aa: CASSLMEARNTGELFF
j_call: TRBJ1-6; d_call: TRBD1; v_call: TRBV10-2; clone_size: NA; cdr3_nt: TGCGCCAGCAGACCGGGACAGGCATTTCCCCTCCACTTT; cdr3_aa: CASRPGQAFPLHF
j_call: TRBJ1-3; d_call: NA; v_call: TRBV6-5; clone_size: NA; cdr3_nt: TGTGCCAGCAGCGGGAGCTCGATCTCTGGAAACACCATATATTTT; cdr3_aa: CASSGSSISGNTIYF
j_call: TRBJ1-2; d_call: TRBD1; v_call: TRBV4-1; clone_size: NA; cdr3_nt: TGCGCCAGCAGCCAAGCCATTAGGGGACAGGCCTCTAACTATGGCTACACCTTC; cdr3_aa: CASSQAIRGQASNYGYTF
j_call: TRBJ1-1; d_call: NA; v_call: TRBV19; clone_size: NA; cdr3_nt: TGTGCCAGTAGTCGGCGGGGCAAGGGAGGAGACACTGAAGCTTTCTTT; cdr3_aa: CASSRRGKGGDTEAFF
j_call: TRBJ1-2; d_call: TRBD1; v_call: TRBV24-1; clone_size: NA; cdr3_nt: TGTGCCACCAGTGACCCGGGACAGGGGGCTGGTGGCTACACCTTC; cdr3_aa: CATSDPGQGAGGYTF
j_call: TRBJ1-2; d_call: NA; v_call: TRBV20-1; clone_size: few; cdr3_nt: TGCAGTGCCAAGGAGGTCCGTGGCTACACCTTC; cdr3_aa: CSAKEVRGYTF
j_call: TRBJ1-3; d_call: NA; v_call: TRBV7-9; clone_size: NA; cdr3_nt: TGTGCCAGCAGCTTAAGACGGGACTCAAGCTCTGGAAACACCATATATTTT; cdr3_aa: CASSLRRDSSSGNTIYF